Included here is one TCR beta chain sequence, with context. The antigen is not known. These data belong to a study of cytomegalovirus exposure and HLA in healthy donors. The V gene's germline CDR1 is SEHNR and CDR2 FQNEAQ (reference sequence). The CDR3 has 12 residues. With 6 bases removed from V and 8 bases from J, the gap between germline ends came to 13 bases. Generated by immunoSEQ multiplex PCR, the TCRdb table keeps only in-frame clones and is missing some. There are under 150,000 clones in the sample; around nine tenths occur only once, and over 6% lies in the top ten. Whole-study results and caveats: Reports described diagnosis of cytomegalovirus status by the classifier as highly specific and sensitive. Most sequenced TCRs were rare (though some public TCRs occurred in many donors). Investigators reported 150 to 200 TCR beta chains as tied to cytomegalovirus.

The source of this sequence is a woman aged 18-29 years in good health and CMV-seropositive. Sequences were obtained from PBMCs. This chain connects TRBV7-9 to TRBJ1-2; no clear D gene. CDR3 sequence: CASSSGGGGYTF. CDR3 nucleotide sequence: TGTGCCAGCAGTTCTGGAGGTGGAGGCTACACCTTC. The entire variable domain, with the rest obtained from reference TRBV7-9 and TRBJ1-2, is as follows: DTGVSQNPRHKITKRGQNVTFRCDPISEHNRLYWYRQTLGQGPEFLTYFQNEAQLEKSRLLSDRFSAERPKGSFSTLEIQRTEQGDSAMYLCASSSGGGGYTFGSGTRLTVV.